The present entry profiles one T cell receptor (beta chain) with its context. The antigen is undetermined. The table came from immunoSEQ multiplex PCR; TCRdb's copy has only in-frame clones and leaves some out. The sample includes 28,000 or so clones, over 60% of them seen just once. The V segment lost 0 bases and the J segment 2 bases; nucleotides outside the gene matches: 1. CDR3 size: 15 residues. Germline values: CDR1 MNHEY, CDR2 SVGAGI. Time point of the sample: cycle 4 day 1 (C4D1), after 5 to 7 weeks of nivolumab. All patients relapsed after autologous stem cell transplantation, and brentuximab vedotin exposure varied. The data originate from a study of PD-1 blockade in classical Hodgkin lymphoma. Overall study context: Each patient was given nivolumab 3 mg/kg through a vein every 2 weeks. Study results and limitations: CD4+ TCR diversity, unlike CD8+, rose significantly by C4D1. As was reported, newly diagnosed patients showed lower baseline TCR diversity than healthy donors did. Patients with a complete response exhibited baseline diversity comparable to newly diagnosed patients.

The specimen was peripheral blood mononuclear cells (PBMCs), collected before the fourth cycle of nivolumab. This receptor was taken from a human donor with classical Hodgkin lymphoma. The chain carries TRBV6-5 and TRBJ2-5; 9 positions agree with TRBD2. The CDR3 reads CASSYSLAGQETQYF. In DNA, the CDR3 is TGTGCCAGCAGTTACTCGCTAGCGGGGCAAGAGACCCAGTACTTC.